Sequencing of this T cell receptor beta chain was carried out in a study of shared clonotypes between healthy human individuals. In the authors' workflow: Junction-only sequences produced by ImmunoSEQ had no quality scores, so filtering differed. Libraries were prepared by immunoSEQ multiplex PCR; TCRdb keeps only in-frame clonotypes and omits some of them. V and J calls plus clone size are reproduced from that table; the DNA served to infer D and trimming. In the table there are roughly 1.5 million clones, 98% of which are singletons. General study points: Few donors restricted represented genetic and exposure-history diversity.

Details on this clone: As yet, its antigen is unknown.

The clonotype originates from a young man in good health. Sequencing input: naive CD4+ T cells sorted from blood. Noted subset: CD45RA+ positively selected.

The CDR3 coding sequence is TGTGCCAGCAGCAAAGATCCCAGGGGCCCGGCCAAGAATCAGCCCCAGCATTTT. It translates to CASSKDPRGPAKNQPQHF. The chain recombines TRBV21-1 with TRBJ1-5; whether TRBD1, the table's D call, matches the DNA was not checked. TRBV21-1 has pseudogene status. The CDR3 has 18 residues.